The entry below gives a single T cell receptor beta chain sequence along with its context. In its sample, this clonotype was seen many times. This clone's antigen is unknown. One base away there is no much larger clone; base qualities are not given. This sample was taken from a study of neurological immune-mediated disorders (dated by TCRdb to the late 2010s). The study in broad terms: Of the roughly 34 multiple sclerosis patients, some 30 had relapsing-remitting MS and 3 had secondary progressive MS. Of the approximately 65 subjects in the cohort, some 15 were HAM/TSP patients, approximately 34 were multiple sclerosis patients, and around 20 were healthy controls. Longitudinal samples, technical triplicates and paired sorted CD4+ and CD8+ T-cell subsets, alongside PBMC samples, were included among the roughly 96 TCR-beta libraries. The study compared peripheral blood TCR-beta repertoires of HTLV-I-associated myelopathy (HAM/TSP) patients, multiple sclerosis patients and healthy controls using UMI-based sequencing.

Unsorted PBMC libraries were generated from 2 million PBMCs stored in RNAlater at -80 °C until RNA extraction. The multiple sclerosis patients were enrolled in a US clinical protocol that evaluated disease progression with magnetic resonance imaging. PBMCs were separated from peripheral blood using Ficoll-Hypaque density gradient centrifugation and then cryopreserved in liquid nitrogen. Study-wide findings and limitations: No identical CDR3 amino acid sequences were shared among expanded clones across subjects, suggesting private TCR-beta repertoires in all groups. No association of the MS cluster with clinical or MRI features was observed, and the need for larger cohorts was stated by the authors. The highest TCR clonal expansion was observed in HAM/TSP patients, whereas the lowest was observed in MS patients, even when compared with healthy controls. In a phylogenetic analysis, the repertoires of 18 out of 34 MS patients fell into a single cluster of related CDR3 sequences, pointing to a possible signature at the repertoire level.

The CDR3 starts with the cysteine, ends with the phenylalanine, and has 13 residues. Only CDR3 DNA is held: 39 bases, read in frame from base 1. CDR1 and CDR2 are drawn from the germline V gene: MDHEN, SYDVKM. V is trimmed back by 6 bases and J by 3 bases, and the junction contains 3 bases that no gene match accounts for. cDNA was synthesized by template-switch 5'RACE using a primer carrying a 10-nucleotide random unique molecular identifier by which each TCR transcript was tagged. Over 200 million TCR-beta sequences, covering 15-18 subjects, were produced in each sequencing run. The RNeasy kit was used for extraction of total RNA. TCR-beta VDJ regions were amplified with primers for the TCR constant region and the 5'RACE anchor, using the KAPA Real-time Library Amplification kit. A first PCR added sample indexes and Illumina adaptors, and a second PCR then raised library yield. After Ampure bead purification, the roughly 650 bp TCR product was size-selected on a 2% E-gel SizeSelection system. Library quality was checked on a Bioanalyzer, concentration was measured with Qubit, and libraries were quantified with the Kapa Library Quantification kit before pooling. Libraries were sequenced paired-end 2 x 150 bp on an Illumina HiSeq 2500. To increase sequence diversity, roughly 25-31% phiX was spiked into each library pool. Turning to the authors' computational methods: The UMI-based MiGEC pipeline processed quality-filtered reads and removed over 75% of raw TCR sequences during error correction. VDJ genes were aligned to IMGT germline references, and clonotypes were defined by unique CDR3 amino acid sequence plus V-J genes. Clonal expansion, Shannon diversity and CDR3 relatedness were evaluated with VDJtools (CalcPairwiseDistances, ClusterSamples), while phylogenetic trees were built in CLCbio workbench. Expanded clones were defined as having at least 8 unique UMIs, based on coefficient-of-variation modelling across technical triplicates. The public reads were quality trimmed at Q25 with fastp and then assembled into clones with MiXCR by TCRdb, keeping productive beta chains. Each entry merges the rows of one CDR3 protein and shows their most common DNA and genes. The V and J calls here are based on TCRdb, not the publication. The sample records about 55,000 distinct CDR3 sequences, approximately 3.9% of which are singletons. The top ten hold roughly 1.5% of the sample.

This TCR was recovered from a man younger than 40 with multiple sclerosis. Sequences were obtained from PBMCs. The rearrangement combines TRBV28 with TRBJ2-7, and TRBD1 matches 9 of the central bases. The bases are TGTGCCAGCAGATTGACAGGGGGCTACGAGCAGTACTTC. Its translation is CASRLTGGYEQYF.